The 15 T cell receptor beta chains presented below share a single source sample, sequenced in a study of cytomegalovirus exposure and HLA in healthy donors. The PCR made use of 60 Vbeta and 13 Jbeta primers. Libraries were prepared by immunoSEQ multiplex PCR; TCRdb keeps only in-frame clonotypes and omits some of them. This repertoire comprises over 40,000 clones; its ten largest clones make up 2.1%. The sequenced sample was PBMCs. The receptors come from a woman aged 40-49 years in good health and CMV-seronegative.

The gene calls are TRBV7-3 and TRBJ2-7; D perhaps matches TRBD2 (5 bases). Germline V gives CDR1 SGHTA, CDR2 FQGTGA. The CDR3 has 15 amino acids. The V end was cut by 2 bases, the J end by 7 bases, with 18 bases between. CDR3 in amino acids: CASSLLGGPYGEQYF. The CDR3 nucleotides are TGTGCCAGCAGCTTACTAGGCGGGCCGTATGGAGAGCAGTACTTC.

For the CDR3, the DNA is TGTGCCAGCACTCTACAGGGGAGAGACTACGAGCAGTACTTC. It is translated as CASTLQGRDYEQYF. The chain employs TRBV2 and TRBJ2-7, with 7 positions matching TRBD1. Germline V gives CDR1 SNHLY, CDR2 FYNNEI. V gave up 7 bases and J gave up 3 bases; unmatched junction bases: 9. The CDR3 runs 14 residues.

The CDR3 protein is CASSYGFLTRRNTEAFF. The DNA for the CDR3 is TGCGCCAGCAGCTACGGATTTCTGACACGACGGAACACTGAAGCTTTCTTT. This sequence joins TRBV5-1 and TRBJ1-1; D is unresolved. The ends were cut back, 3 bases at V and 1 base at J, with 19 bases in the middle. Germline CDR1 and CDR2: SGHRS and YFSETQ. CDR3 length: 17 residues.

The V and J genes are TRBV7-3 and TRBJ2-5; unclear D gene. Trimming removed 1 base from V and 5 bases from J, with 8 bases in between. Looked up from germline, CDR1 is SGHTA and CDR2 is FQGTGA. This CDR3 is 13 amino acids long. The CDR3: CASSLNFGETQYF. DNA for the CDR3: TGTGCCAGCAGCTTAAACTTCGGGGAGACCCAGTACTTC. The complete variable domain, with remaining parts taken from reference TRBV7-3 and TRBJ2-5, reads GAGVSQTPSNKVTEKGKYVELRCDPISGHTALYWYRQSLGQGPEFLIYFQGTGAADDSGLPNDRFFAVRPEGSVSTLKIQRTERGDSAVYLCASSLNFGETQYFGPGTRLLVL.

With regard to this clone: Sequence at one end of the junction differs from germline and may be a read error. The V call is TRBV6-1, the J call TRBJ2-1; D may be TRBD2 (5 bases). The CDR3 has 15 amino acids. Germline CDR1 MNHNS, CDR2 SASEGT. CDR3 residues: CASSDDAGSDNEQFF. The CDR3 bases are TGTGCCAGCAGTGATGACGCGGGCTCCGACAATGAGCAGTTCTTC.

The chain joins TRBV6-1 to TRBJ2-1; 10 nucleotides match TRBD2. V shed 6 bases, J shed 7 bases, and the junction held 9 bases outside the gene matches. The CDR3 contains 15 residues. Germline loops: CDR1 MNHNS, CDR2 SASEGT. The CDR3 coding sequence is TGTGCCAGCAGGGGGGGGCTAGCGGGAGTGAATGAGCAGTTCTTC. It encodes CASRGGLAGVNEQFF.

The chain uses TRBV7-2 and TRBJ2-3, with TRBD1 as a possible D gene (6 bases). The V gene's germline CDR1 is SGHTA and CDR2 FQGNSA. The V and J ends lost 7 bases and 1 base respectively, with 12 bases between them. CDR3 length equals 14 residues. CDR3: CASTRWGRTDTQYF. The CDR3 bases are TGTGCCAGCACCCGGTGGGGGCGCACAGATACGCAGTATTTT.

The chain employs TRBV18 and TRBJ1-2; D perhaps matches TRBD1 (6 bases). V dropped 3 bases and J dropped 5 bases, with 13 bases sitting between them. Germline V CDR1 and CDR2: KGHSH, LQKENI. This CDR3 has 14 amino acids. This chain's CDR3 is CASSPSRDTYGYTF. For the CDR3, the DNA is TGTGCCAGCTCACCGTCCCGGGACACGTATGGCTACACCTTC.

This chain connects TRBV7-6 to TRBJ2-5; 7 bases line up with TRBD2. The DNA end is more similar to TRBJ2-7, so the J call may be wrong. CDR1 and CDR2 from the germline V gene are SGHVS and FNYEAQ. The CDR3 extends over 13 amino acids. Here the CDR3 reads CASSLGGGGEQYF. The CDR3 nucleotides read TGTGCCAGCAGCTTAGGGGGGGGAGGCGAGCAGTACTTC.

The J gene is TRBJ2-5, the V gene TRBV5-1; 7 bases agree with TRBD2. This CDR3 is 14 amino acids long. Looked up from germline, CDR1 is SGHRS and CDR2 is YFSETQ. The V gene end was trimmed by 2 bases and the J gene end by 5 bases; junction bases not matched to a gene: 6. The CDR3 region is CASSFNGLDETQYF. DNA for the CDR3: TGCGCCAGCAGCTTCAATGGACTAGACGAGACCCAGTACTTC.

The chain has TRBV27 and TRBJ1-1, with D possibly being TRBD1 (6 bases). The CDR3 spans 18 residues. Per the germline V gene, CDR1 is MNHEY and CDR2 is SMNVEV (reference sequence). The V end was cut by 5 bases, the J end by 1 base, with 23 bases between. In DNA form, the CDR3 reads TGTGCCAGCAGTCGCTACCTCCTCTCGACAGGCAAGAACACTGAAGCTTTCTTT. The encoded protein is CASSRYLLSTGKNTEAFF.

V and J are TRBV30 and TRBJ1-5, with D maybe TRBD1 (6 bases). Germline CDR1 is GTSNPN and CDR2 is SVGIG (reference sequence). CDR3 length equals 14 residues. V lost 0 bases and J 9 bases, leaving 15 bases between the germline ends. The CDR3 spells CAWSVLGARAPQHF. The CDR3 DNA is TGTGCCTGGAGTGTACTGGGGGCGCGGGCGCCCCAGCATTTT.

The chain couples TRBV6-1 to TRBJ1-3; no clear D gene. CDR1 and CDR2 from the germline V gene are MNHNS and SASEGT. Trimming cost V 5 bases and J 3 bases, with 8 bases left between them. CDR3 length equals 13 residues. The CDR3 region has the DNA TGTGCCAGCAGTAGGAGAAATGGAAACACCATATATTTT. Amino acid sequence: CASSRRNGNTIYF.

This chain connects TRBV15 to TRBJ1-1, with a possible D match to TRBD1 (5 bases). The CDR3 length is 14 residues. Germline CDR1 and CDR2: LNHNV and YYDKDF (reference sequence). V was pared by 3 bases and J by 1 base, with 9 bases between. The CDR3 nucleotides read TGTGCCACCAGCAGGTGGGGGGGGAACACTGAAGCTTTCTTT. This gives the protein CATSRWGGNTEAFF.

The chain has TRBV29-1 and TRBJ1-4, with 9 bases aligning to TRBD1. This CDR3 has 13 residues. After removal of 8 bases from V and 5 bases from J, the junction contained 6 bases not matched to a gene. Per the germline V gene, CDR1 is SQVTM and CDR2 is ANQGSEA. The CDR3 region is CSPDRGGNEKLFF. The CDR3 DNA reads as TGCAGCCCCGACAGGGGGGGAAATGAAAAACTGTTTTTT.